What follows are 30 T cell receptor beta chains derived from one specimen sequenced in a study of T cell clonality in common variable immunodeficiency. Sequencing was performed with immunoSEQ multiplex PCR; in TCRdb, only in-frame clones are kept and a portion is missing. Observed in the sample are under 45,000 clones, none of them singletons. Sequenced sample: peripheral blood mononuclear cells. Receptors originate from a person aged 18 to 75 in good health.

Comments on this clone: The CDR3 is cut off 3 residues early in the read; its end comes from the germline J gene. The V call is TRBV11-1, the J call TRBJ2-1, with D unresolved. This CDR3 region has 15 residues. From germline, CDR1 is SGHAT and CDR2 FQDESV (reference sequence). Between the trimmed V and J ends, which lost 5 bases and 4 bases, there was a span of 15 bases. CDR3 sequence reads: CASSRYGYSYNEQFF. The part of the CDR3 DNA that was read is TGTGCCAGCAGCCGTTACGGGTATTCGTACAATGAG.

This clone came up many times. The sequence runs out 3 residues before the end of the CDR3; the remainder is reconstructed from the germline J gene. The V call is TRBV5-1, the J call TRBJ2-1; 8 bases are a match to TRBD2. The V gene end was trimmed by 4 bases and the J gene end by 6 bases; junction bases not matched to a gene: 9. This CDR3 comprises 15 residues. Germline assignment: CDR1 SGHRS and CDR2 YFSETQ. Incomplete CDR3 DNA: TGCGCCAGCAGCACGGGACTAGGTTCCGCCAATGAG. It translates to CASSTGLGSANE. The whole CDR3 protein reads CASSTGLGSANEQFF.

This clone has only a few counts. The read stops 3 residues short of the end of the CDR3; the missing end is completed from the germline J gene. V usage is TRBV20-1 and J usage is TRBJ1-1; TRBD1 might be the D (5 bases). There are 13 residues in the CDR3. Per germline, CDR1 DFQATT and CDR2 SNEGSKA (reference sequence). V was cut by 1 base and J by 4 bases, with 10 bases left in between. CDR3 residues: CSARGGSSTEAFF. The DNA read from the CDR3 is TGCAGTGCTAGAGGGGGCAGTAGCACTGAA.

This clone showed up just a few times. The missing CDR3 end, 3 residues past where the read stops, is filled in from the germline J gene. This chain links TRBV13 with TRBJ1-5; D is undetermined. Between the trimmed V and J ends, which lost 5 bases and 5 bases, there was a span of 10 bases. The CDR3 loop spans 13 amino acids. CDR1 and CDR2 (germline): PRHDT, FYEKMQ (reference sequence). The CDR3 sequence is CASSRASYQPQHF. The part of the CDR3 DNA that was read is TGTGCCAGCAGCCGCGCCTCATATCAGCCC. Looking up the rest from reference TRBV13 and TRBJ1-5 gives the full variable domain: AAGVIQSPRHLIKEKRETATLKCYPIPRHDTVYWYQQGPGQDPQFLISFYEKMQSDKGSIPDRFSAQQFSDYHSELNMSSLELGDSALYFCASSRASYQPQHFGDGTRLSIL.

In its sample, this clone was seen many times. The read is 3 residues too short to cover the CDR3 end, so that end is filled in from the germline J gene. This chain joins TRBV30 and TRBJ1-2, with 11 bases aligning to TRBD1. J was trimmed by 2 bases and V by 4 bases; bases with no gene match: 6. CDR1 is GTSNPN and CDR2 is SVGIG in the germline V gene (reference sequence). The length of the CDR3 is 15 residues. The CDR3 sequence: CAWIGQGARNYGYTF. Partial CDR3 DNA: TGTGCCTGGATAGGACAGGGGGCAAGAAACTATGGC.

At least ten counts were recorded for this clone. From the germline J gene comes the end of the CDR3, since the read stops 3 residues before it. The chain combines TRBV10-1 with TRBJ2-7; D is unclear. The CDR3 runs to 15 residues. With 0 bases removed from V and 5 bases from J, the gap between germline ends came to 14 bases. The germline V gene has CDR1 WNHNN and CDR2 SYGVQD (reference sequence). CDR3 bases read: TGCGCCAGCAGTGAGTCTCTGCCCAGAATCAACGAG. Protein sequence: CASSESLPRINE. The entire CDR3 is CASSESLPRINEQYF.

This clone was observed a few times. Read sequence stops 3 residues before the CDR3 end, and the germline J gene provides the missing end. This chain links TRBV23-1 with TRBJ1-1, with a tentative D call TRBD1 (5 bases). TRBV23-1 is an ORF, and what it does is uncertain. This CDR3 contains 14 residues. The CDR3 loop is CASSPYAGLSPAFF. CDR3 DNA, as far as it was read: TGCGCCAGCAGTCCATACGCGGGACTTTCGCCC.

To note about this clone: The read halts 3 residues ahead of the CDR3 end, with the missing end drawn from the germline J gene. This chain links TRBV11-2 with TRBJ2-2; D is possibly TRBD2 (5 bases). Germline CDR1 and CDR2: SGHAT and FQNNGV. The CDR3 is 15 amino acids. V was shortened by 3 bases and J by 6 bases, with 14 bases between the two germline ends. CDR3 region: CASSFSSDAAGELFF. The CDR3 bases that were read are TGTGCCAGCAGCTTTAGTAGCGACGCGGCCGGGGAG.

This clone was counted ten times or more. Coverage ceases 3 residues before the CDR3 finishes, and the germline J gene fills in the end. J is TRBJ2-3 and V is TRBV20-1, with 7 bases lining up with TRBD2. The V gene end was trimmed by 5 bases and the J gene end by 3 bases; junction bases not matched to a gene: 8. The CDR3 has 14 amino acids. Germline V gives CDR1 DFQATT, CDR2 SNEGSKA (reference sequence). The sequenced CDR3 bases are TGCAGTGCTGGGCCCGGGACTAAGACAGATACG. It encodes CSAGPGTKTDT. The whole CDR3 region reads CSAGPGTKTDTQYF.

This clone was counted at least ten times. The read terminates 3 residues ahead of where the CDR3 ends, so the germline J gene completes it. The chain couples TRBV5-1 to TRBJ1-4, with D possibly being TRBD1 (6 bases). Trimming removed 0 bases at V and 3 bases at J, with 15 bases between. In germline, CDR1 is SGHRS, CDR2 YFSETQ. CDR3 length: 17 amino acids. CDR3 region: CASSLVQGGGANEKLFF. The covered CDR3 bases are TGCGCCAGCAGCTTGGTACAGGGAGGAGGGGCTAATGAAAAA.

As for this clone: The CDR3 is cut off 3 residues early in the read; its end comes from the germline J gene. This chain joins TRBV4-2 and TRBJ2-7, with a weak D call TRBD2 (7 bases). CDR1 is LGHNA, CDR2 YNFKEQ, per germline. Trimming took off 2 bases at V and 5 bases at J, with 25 bases between the two ends. The CDR3 runs to 18 residues. Partial CDR3 DNA: TGTGCCAGCAGCCAAAGGGGGGGGCAGGGTGTATCGAGGAACGAG. This encodes CASSQRGGQGVSRNE. The whole CDR3 sequence reads CASSQRGGQGVSRNEQYF.

At least ten counts were recorded for this clone. The CDR3 goes on 3 residues after the read ends, and that part is filled in from the germline J gene. V usage is TRBV7-9 and J usage is TRBJ1-1; D gene unclear. V was pared by 1 base and J by 6 bases, with 12 bases between. Germline assignment: CDR1 SEHNR and CDR2 FQNEAQ (reference sequence). The CDR3 spans 14 residues. Partial CDR3 DNA: TGTGCCAGCAGCTTAGTCAAGAGGAGCGCTGAA. Protein: CASSLVKRSAE. The whole CDR3 sequence is CASSLVKRSAEAFF. The complete variable domain, with remaining parts taken from reference TRBV7-9 and TRBJ1-1, reads DTGVSQNPRHKITKRGQNVTFRCDPISEHNRLYWYRQTLGQGPEFLTYFQNEAQLEKSRLLSDRFSAERPKGSFSTLEIQRTEQGDSAMYLCASSLVKRSAEAFFGQGTRLTVV.

There are a few counts of this clone. The CDR3 extends 3 residues past the end of the read, so its final part is completed from the germline J gene. The chain carries TRBV11-1 and TRBJ1-1; D unclear. Germline V gene data show CDR1 as SGHAT and CDR2 as FQDESV (reference sequence). The CDR3 totals 12 residues. V was clipped by 4 bases and J by 1 base, with 4 bases between them. The CDR3 bases that were read are TGTGCCAGCAGCTCGGGGAACACTGAA. Translated: CASSSGNTE. The full CDR3 sequence reads CASSSGNTEAFF.

This clone was seen a few times. The read ends 3 residues early relative to the CDR3; the germline J gene fills the gap. The J gene is TRBJ2-5, the V gene TRBV7-6, with 10 bases that match TRBD2. This CDR3 spans 14 amino acids. In germline, CDR1 is SGHVS, CDR2 FNYEAQ. The V gene end was trimmed by 5 bases and the J gene end by 2 bases; junction bases not matched to a gene: 2. The CDR3 DNA, read in part, is TGTGCCAGCAGCCCAGCGGGAGGGCAAGAGACC. Residues: CASSPAGGQET. The CDR3 in its entirety is CASSPAGGQETQYF.

In the case of this clone: The read stops 3 residues short of the end of the CDR3; the missing end is completed from the germline J gene. V gene TRBV25-1 combines with J gene TRBJ1-4; the match to TRBD1 covers 8 bases. The junction had 6 bases not matched to a gene; V was cut back by 5 bases and J by 1 base. CDR1 is MGHDK and CDR2 is SYGVNS in the germline V gene. This CDR3 comprises 16 residues. This CDR3 is CASSQGQGLTNEKLFF. The covered CDR3 bases are TGTGCCAGCAGTCAAGGACAGGGTCTAACTAATGAAAAA.

Ten or more counts support this clone. The CDR3 extends 3 residues past the end of the read, so its final part is completed from the germline J gene. At the DNA level, this CDR3 is encoded by other sequences in the same sample as well. This chain links TRBV7-9 with TRBJ1-3, with D maybe TRBD1 (5 bases). Trimming took off 3 bases at V and 1 base at J, with 7 bases between the two ends. There are 14 residues in the CDR3. Germline lookup yields CDR1 SEHNR and CDR2 FQNEAQ (reference sequence). The CDR3 loop is CASSLGTSGNTIYF. The CDR3 DNA, read in part, is TGTGCCAGCAGCTTGGGGACTTCTGGAAACACC.

This clone was detected only a few times. Coverage ceases 3 residues before the CDR3 finishes, and the germline J gene fills in the end. V and J are TRBV19 and TRBJ1-2, with TRBD1 matching 9 bases. The CDR3 has 16 amino acids. CDR1 and CDR2 (germline): LNHDA, SQIVND (reference sequence). J lost 4 bases, V lost 6 bases, and 12 bases had no gene match. CDR3 loop: CASSPTGTGTFYGYTF. The CDR3 bases that were read are TGTGCCAGTAGCCCGACCGGGACAGGGACATTCTATGGC.

Of note for this clone: The read ends 3 residues shy of where the CDR3 ends; the end is completed using the germline J gene. The chain recombines TRBV7-3 with TRBJ2-2; 9 positions agree with TRBD2. This CDR3 contains 19 residues. Germline V gives CDR1 SGHTA, CDR2 FQGTGA. Unmatched junction bases numbered 12, after V lost 1 base and J lost 3 bases. CDR3 amino acids: CASSLKGIRAGGYTGELFF. The covered CDR3 bases are TGTGCCAGCAGCTTAAAAGGGATCCGAGCGGGAGGTTACACCGGGGAG.

This clone has at least ten counts. The read stops 3 residues short of the end of the CDR3; the missing end is completed from the germline J gene. The chain employs TRBV18 and TRBJ2-5; D unresolved. Per the germline V gene, CDR1 is KGHSH and CDR2 is LQKENI. The CDR3 spans 14 residues. Trimming stripped 4 bases from V and 3 bases from J, with 12 bases between. CDR3 DNA (partial): TGTGCCAGCTCACAAAGGGCCCAAGAAGAGACC. Translating gives CASSQRAQEET. The CDR3 reads in full as CASSQRAQEETQYF.

Comment on this clone: The read ends 3 residues early relative to the CDR3; the germline J gene fills the gap. The chain is built from TRBV30 and TRBJ1-2, with TRBD1 matching over 7 bases. The CDR3 has 13 residues. Germline V gives CDR1 GTSNPN, CDR2 SVGIG (reference sequence). The part of the CDR3 DNA that was read is TGTGCCTGGAGCGGACAGGTGGGAAACATC. Protein sequence: CAWSGQVGNI. The whole CDR3 protein is CAWSGQVGNIYTF.

Ten or more counts support this clone. The sequence runs out 3 residues before the end of the CDR3; the remainder is reconstructed from the germline J gene. This chain connects TRBV10-1 to TRBJ2-2, with D possibly being TRBD2 (5 bases). Trimming stripped 8 bases from V and 6 bases from J, with 13 bases between. The germline gives CDR1 WNHNN, CDR2 SYGVQD (reference sequence). This CDR3 spans 13 amino acids. The covered CDR3 bases are TGCGCCAGCCAAGCGGACCGGCCCGGGGAG. It is translated as CASQADRPGE. The whole CDR3 sequence is CASQADRPGELFF.

This clone showed up just a few times. Coverage ceases 3 residues before the CDR3 finishes, and the germline J gene fills in the end. The chain has TRBV7-9 and TRBJ1-1; 12 nucleotides match TRBD1. V gave up 5 bases and J gave up 3 bases; unmatched junction bases: 4. The germline gives CDR1 SEHNR, CDR2 FQNEAQ (reference sequence). The CDR3 has 15 amino acids. CDR3 DNA (partial): TGTGCCAGCAGCCGGGGACAGGGGGCTGACACTGAA. As protein: CASSRGQGADTE. The entire CDR3 reads CASSRGQGADTEAFF. Complete variable domain (other parts from reference TRBV7-9 and TRBJ1-1): DTGVSQNPRHKITKRGQNVTFRCDPISEHNRLYWYRQTLGQGPEFLTYFQNEAQLEKSRLLSDRFSAERPKGSFSTLEIQRTEQGDSAMYLCASSRGQGADTEAFFGQGTRLTVV.

This clone was detected many times. The CDR3 end lies 3 residues beyond the end of the read and is filled in from the germline J gene. The chain joins TRBV10-1 to TRBJ2-1; the D gene is possibly TRBD2 (7 bases). Germline CDR1 reads WNHNN; CDR2 reads SYGVQD (reference sequence). V was cut by 5 bases and J by 7 bases, with 15 bases left in between. This CDR3 spans 14 amino acids. The covered CDR3 bases are TGCGCCAGCAGTATGGGGGGGCCCTCAAATGAG. Its translation is CASSMGGPSNE. The full CDR3 is CASSMGGPSNEQFF.

In this sample, this clone turned up a few times. The read is 3 residues too short to cover the CDR3 end, so that end is filled in from the germline J gene. The V call is TRBV19, the J call TRBJ1-5; a weak D match, TRBD1 (5 bases). Germline loops: CDR1 LNHDA, CDR2 SQIVND (reference sequence). The CDR3 spans 13 residues. CDR3 region: CAAGGKQFQPQHF. The CDR3 DNA, read in part, is TGTGCAGCGGGGGGGAAGCAATTCCAGCCC.

This clone was detected only a few times. The read terminates 3 residues ahead of where the CDR3 ends, so the germline J gene completes it. The chain uses TRBV18 and TRBJ2-3, with 10 nucleotides matching TRBD2. The CDR3 is 15 amino acids. Germline V gene lookup returns CDR1 KGHSH and CDR2 LQKENI. CDR3 DNA, as far as it was read: TGTGCCAGCTCACCCGGCCTAGCGGGAGATGAGACG. Protein: CASSPGLAGDET. The complete CDR3 protein is CASSPGLAGDETQYF.

A few counts support this clone. The DNA ends 3 residues before the CDR3 does, and the rest of the CDR3 is filled in from the germline J gene. This chain links TRBV5-1 with TRBJ2-5; D is possibly TRBD2 (6 bases). V was clipped by 7 bases and J by 5 bases, with 21 bases between them. The CDR3 extends over 15 amino acids. The germline V gene encodes CDR1 SGHRS and CDR2 YFSETQ. CDR3 DNA (partial): TGCGCCAGCGTGACGGGACTTTTAAAAGGGGAGACC. Amino acids: CASVTGLLKGET. The whole CDR3 protein is CASVTGLLKGETQYF.

This clone was counted ten times or more. The CDR3 is cut off 3 residues early in the read; its end comes from the germline J gene. The chain joins TRBV10-3 to TRBJ2-5, with 12 bases matching TRBD2. The CDR3 has 17 amino acids. The ends lost 6 bases at V and 1 base at J; junction bases unmatched: 9. Germline V gene lookup returns CDR1 ENHRY and CDR2 SYGVKD. The CDR3 here is CAISGLAGRRSQETQYF. The covered CDR3 bases are TGTGCCATCAGCGGACTAGCGGGGCGCCGGTCCCAAGAGACC.

This clone was observed many times. The read terminates 3 residues ahead of where the CDR3 ends, so the germline J gene completes it. The V call is TRBV7-9, the J call TRBJ2-1, with D tentatively TRBD1 (5 bases). CDR3 length: 14 amino acids. The ends were cut back, 5 bases at V and 9 bases at J, with 17 bases in the middle. Per germline, CDR1 SEHNR and CDR2 FQNEAQ (reference sequence). The DNA read from the CDR3 is TGTGCCAGCAGCCCCCCCCAGGGAATCATTGAG. It translates to CASSPPQGIIE. The complete CDR3 protein is CASSPPQGIIEQFF.

The table lists this clone with a few counts. The CDR3 is CASSLGLDYDYTF. CDR3 bases read: TGTGCCAGCAGCTTAGGATTAGACTACGAC. The chain links TRBV7-9 to TRBJ1-2; no clear D. The CDR3 goes on 3 residues after the read ends, and that part is filled in from the germline J gene. Germline assignment: CDR1 SEHNR and CDR2 FQNEAQ (reference sequence). This CDR3 spans 13 amino acids.

This clone was recorded a few times. The CDR3 extends 3 residues past the end of the read, so its final part is completed from the germline J gene. The V gene is TRBV30, the J gene TRBJ1-2; the D gene is possibly TRBD1 (5 bases). V dropped 2 bases and J dropped 6 bases, with 13 bases sitting between them. Per germline, CDR1 GTSNPN and CDR2 SVGIG (reference sequence). The length of the CDR3 is 13 residues. The part of the CDR3 DNA that was read is TGTGCCTGGAGTCAGGGCGGGGTTGATGGC. Translating it yields CAWSQGGVDG. The full-length CDR3 reads as CAWSQGGVDGYTF.